This T cell receptor beta chain is drawn from a study of cytomegalovirus exposure and HLA in healthy donors. The CDR3 loop spans 16 amino acids. Germline-derived CDR1 and CDR2 are LNHDA and SQIVND (reference sequence). J gave up 4 bases and V 6 bases, and 11 bases lay outside the gene matches. It was with 60 Vbeta and 13 Jbeta primers that the PCR ran. Measured with immunoSEQ multiplex PCR; TCRdb has only the in-frame clones, and not every one. The sample has around 200,000 clones, less than 85% seen once. The sample consisted of PBMCs. The clonotype comes from a girl aged 2 to 9 in good health and CMV-seronegative. The chain joins TRBV19 to TRBJ2-3, with TRBD1 matching 9 bases. The CDR3 spells CASSAKQGAQADTQYF. CDR3 sequence (DNA): TGTGCCAGTAGCGCAAAACAGGGGGCGCAGGCAGATACGCAGTATTTT.